This T cell receptor beta chain originates from a study of blood T cell repertoires in COVID-19. Study-wide context: Sites in the United States, Italy and Spain provided acute and convalescent COVID-19 samples. Nucleic acid was either cDNA or gDNA, and it came from T cells, B-cell-depleted T cells, or PBMCs.

In the study's own analysis: Scientists estimated how many nucleated cells there were by amplifying reference gene primers. Data came from immunoSEQ multiplex PCR; TCRdb stores just in-frame clones and leaves some out. V and J calls and clone size follow that table, whereas D and trimming were derived from the DNA. The sample yields over 70,000 clones, approximately 76% seen once. The CDR3 contains 15 residues. Germline CDR1 is MNHNS and CDR2 is SASEGT. The V end lost 0 bases, the J end lost 0 bases, and 6 bases lay between the germline ends. The sequencing input was peripheral blood. The chain uses TRBV6-1 and TRBJ1-3; no clear D gene. This clonotype was sampled from a man in his 70s with active or convalescent COVID-19. The CDR3 loop reads CASSEAWSSGNTIYF. In DNA, the CDR3 is TGTGCCAGCAGTGAAGCGTGGAGCTCTGGAAACACCATATATTTT.